This entry is about one T cell receptor (beta chain). This clone has a count of ten or more. The clone's antigen remains unknown. No base qualities exist here, and no much larger clone lies one base off it. The treatment or condition label here, explained by the study, means: roughly 20 received Ad26.COV2.S at low or high dose, single or two shots; roughly five received placebo; per-sample allocation not given. For vaccine and placebo recipients, repertoires were sequenced using samples collected on day 63 after the first injection. Cohort 1b enrolled 20 to 30 adults aged 18-55 years at a single site in Boston, USA, between 29 July and 7 August 2020. Ad26.COV2.S consisted of a replication-incompetent adenovirus type 26 vector by which a prefusion-stabilized SARS-CoV-2 spike protein from the original Wuhan strain was expressed. This specimen belongs to a study of Ad26.COV2.S vaccination and SARS-CoV-2 variants (dated by TCRdb to about 2021). Study-wide context: Donors in the vaccine arm were drawn from COV1001, a multicentre, randomized, double-blind, placebo-controlled phase I-IIa trial testing Ad26.COV2.S in healthy adults. Ad26.COV2.S was administered intramuscularly at a dose of 5x10^10 or 1x10^11 viral particles, either as one shot or as two shots given 56 days apart. TCRbeta repertoire sequencing served as the tool for gauging how specific and how broad the SARS-CoV-2-reactive T cell receptors were following Ad26.COV2.S vaccination. A total of 32 samples were included in the TCR-sequenced set, comprising roughly 20 Ad26.COV2.S vaccine recipients, 5 placebo recipients and 8 SARS-CoV-2 convalescent individuals. Trial participants were randomized into five groups of five, in which low-dose or high-dose Ad26.COV2.S was given once or twice, or placebo was given on both occasions. Blinding of investigators to trial group allocation was maintained during experiments and outcome assessment. Here is what the overall study found, with its caveats: Comparing responses between vaccine doses or regimens was not something the study was powered to do. After vaccination, substantial breadth of spike-specific CD8+ and CD4+ T cell responses was reported. Compared with placebo recipients, Ad26.COV2.S recipients showed higher spike-specific TCR breadth (P = 0.0014). The authors noted that total T cell responses may have been underestimated by the TCR breadth and depth analyses. Vaccine and placebo recipients had similar non-spike TCR breadth, a finding consistent with the vaccine containing only spike.

The immunoSEQ Assay was the method used to sequence TCRbeta CDR3 regions. After extraction, genomic DNA underwent amplification by bias-controlled multiplex PCR, followed by high-throughput sequencing. The paper's processing steps were these. To quantify the absolute abundance of every unique TCRbeta CDR3 region, sequences were collapsed and filtered. Usable DNA was measured by amplifying reference genes present in all nucleated cells, and TCRbeta template counts were normalized to that usable DNA to estimate T cell fraction. Repertoire TCRs were annotated as SARS-CoV-2-specific by exact matching of V gene, CDR3 amino acid sequence and J gene to a known reactive TCR set. MIRA supplied the reference SARS-CoV-2 TCR set, which was filtered for enrichment in COVID-19-positive ImmuneCODE repertoires so that public or cross-reactive TCRs were removed. Based on the MIRA antigens, annotated TCRs were further analysed at the level of specific ORF or position within ORF. Breadth was defined as the number of annotated unique rearrangements divided by the total number of unique productive rearrangements, and depth was defined as the summed frequency of the annotated unique rearrangements. TCR breadth was compared between groups using two-sided Wilcoxon rank-sum tests. TCRdb retrieved this table from immuneACCESS and kept in-frame rearrangements only. Not all clones are present; in checked studies, unresolved V genes account for under half, and no reason is known for the remainder. V, J and clone size are taken as reported in that table, and D and trimming were inferred from the DNA itself. Here the sample has about 320,000 clones; about 85% occur a single time. The ten largest clones add up to 2% to 2.5% of the sample.

This receptor was obtained from a person aged 18-65 years who received the Ad26.COV2.S COVID-19 vaccine or a placebo. The sequencing used peripheral blood, collected in a trial of Ad26.COV2.S vaccine versus placebo.

The CDR3 loop reads CASSLGLAGTDTQYF. The base sequence is TGCGCCAGCAGCCTCGGACTCGCCGGCACAGATACGCAGTATTTT. The sequence joins TRBV4-1 to TRBJ2-3, and the D gene may be TRBD2, 5 bases matching. CDR1 MGHRA and CDR2 YSYEKL were looked up in the germline V gene. Trimming takes 4 bases from V and 1 base from J, and the germline ends sit 12 bases apart. The CDR3 sequence holds 15 residues, the cysteine and phenylalanine included. The sequence is cut down to CDR3 DNA, 45 bases in frame from base 1.